Below, 21 T cell receptor beta chains from the same sample are listed, as sequenced in a study of regulatory T cells in long-lasting Graves disease. To make TCR beta libraries, researchers used iRepertoire HTBI primers and Arm-PCR of CDR3 regions. MiXCR, run by TCRdb on the multiplex PCR reads, gives a single entry per CDR3 protein. Of fewer than 400,000 distinct CDR3 sequences detected, roughly 20% appear once; the ten largest clones hold roughly 20%. Time point denoted: persistent/refractory GD, antithyroid drugs over 5 years with positive TRAb. The TCR library was made from RNA extracted from PBMCs. The sample in question was peripheral blood mononuclear cells (PBMCs), obtained when the disease was refractory, from a patient treated with antithyroid drugs. Receptor source: a female donor with Graves disease.

This chain links TRBV19 with TRBJ1-1; maybe TRBD1 (6 bases). Germline V gene data show CDR1 as LNHDA and CDR2 as SQIVND (reference sequence). Deletions cut 7 bases from V and 0 bases from J, with 12 bases between. CDR3 length: 14 amino acids. The chain's CDR3 is CASTLQGMNTEAFF. As DNA, the CDR3 is TGTGCCAGTACCCTTCAGGGGATGAACACTGAAGCTTTCTTT.

This clonotype occurred a few times. The J gene is TRBJ2-5, the V gene TRBV5-6, with TRBD1 matching over 7 bases. The J call may be wrong; the DNA end is better matched by TRBJ2-1. Germline values: CDR1 SGHDT, CDR2 YYEEEE. The CDR3 covers 14 residues. The CDR3 DNA follows: TGTGCCAGCAGCTCGCTCACAGGGGTTAATGAGCAGTTCTTC. Encoded protein: CASSSLTGVNEQFF.

Ten or more counts support this clonotype. V is TRBV12-3 or TRBV12-4 and J is TRBJ2-7; TRBD1 matches at 10 bases. CDR3 length equals 13 residues. With 6 bases clipped from V and 5 bases from J, the junction kept 4 bases outside the gene matches. CDR3 sequence: CASSPGTGDEQYF. The CDR3 nucleotides are TGTGCCAGCAGCCCCGGGACAGGGGACGAGCAGTACTTC.

This rearrangement joins TRBV20-1 to TRBJ1-4, with D possibly being TRBD1 (5 bases). CDR3 length: 14 amino acids. The germline V gene encodes CDR1 DFQATT and CDR2 SNEGSKA (reference sequence). The V end was cut by 5 bases, the J end by 10 bases, with 20 bases between. The CDR3 reads CSAPQGGGSGKLFF. CDR3 bases: TGCAGTGCTCCTCAAGGTGGGGGAAGTGGAAAACTGTTTTTT.

This clonotype was observed at least ten times. This sequence joins TRBV6-1 and TRBJ1-4; 10 nucleotides align to TRBD1. CDR1 is MNHNS and CDR2 is SASEGT in the germline V gene. The CDR3 is 15 amino acids. V lost 8 bases, J lost 8 bases, and 11 bases stayed unmatched. The CDR3 region has the DNA TGTGCCAGCCGCACGACAGGGGGCGGTCGGGAAAAACTGTTTTTT. Translated: CASRTTGGGREKLFF.

This clonotype was detected ten times or more. The rearrangement links TRBV7-9 to TRBJ2-7; tentatively, D is TRBD1 (5 bases). CDR3 length equals 12 residues. CDR1 and CDR2 from the germline V gene are SEHNR and FQNEAQ (reference sequence). Trimming removed 4 bases at V and 3 bases at J, with 7 bases between. CDR3 bases: TGTGCCAGCAGCTCGACAGTCTACGAGCAGTACTTC. It translates to CASSSTVYEQYF.

This chain connects TRBV11-2 to TRBJ2-1; 7 bases are a match to TRBD1. V shed 2 bases and J 9 bases; nucleotides not matched to a gene: 10. Germline V lookup: CDR1 SGHAT, CDR2 FQNNGV. This CDR3 has 15 amino acids. The CDR3 here is CASSLNPGGVPEQFF. Written as DNA, the CDR3 is TGTGCCAGCAGCTTAAATCCAGGGGGTGTCCCTGAGCAGTTCTTC.

In its sample, this clonotype was seen many times. The V call is TRBV2, the J call TRBJ2-2; possibly TRBD1 or TRBD2 for D (5 bases each). The CDR3 spans 15 residues. In germline, CDR1 is SNHLY, CDR2 FYNNEI. V lost 6 bases and J 0 bases, leaving 11 bases between the germline ends. CDR3 region: CASSQGPTNTGELFF. CDR3 nucleotides: TGTGCCAGCAGCCAGGGACCGACGAACACCGGGGAGCTGTTTTTT.

This clonotype was observed at least ten times. At one end, the junction sequence differs from germline, possibly due to a read error. The chain recombines TRBV3-1 with TRBJ1-6; weak D call: TRBD1 (6 bases). The CDR3 consists of 12 residues. CDR1 and CDR2 (germline): LGHDT, YNNKEL (reference sequence). Written as DNA, the CDR3 is TGCGCCAGCAGCCAAGGGGGATCACCCCTCCACTTT. Amino acid sequence: CASSQGGSPLHF. Supplemented by reference TRBV3-1 and TRBJ1-6, the full variable domain reads DTAVSQTPKYLVTQMGNDKSIKCEQNLGHDTMYWYKQDSKKFLKIMFSYNNKELIINETVPNRFSPKSPDKAHLNLHINSLELGDSAVYFCASSQGGSPLHFGNGTRLTVT.

The chain has TRBV29-1 and TRBJ2-1; D gene ambiguous. This CDR3 is 13 amino acids long. Germline-derived CDR1 and CDR2 are SQVTM and ANQGSEA. V was pared by 7 bases and J by 0 bases, with 10 bases between. CDR3 DNA: TGCAGCGCTACGACGGACTCCTACAATGAGCAGTTCTTC. Protein: CSATTDSYNEQFF.

This clonotype was recorded at least ten times. V is TRBV28 and J is TRBJ1-5; D is unresolved. The CDR3 is made up of 17 amino acids. Trimming left V 3 bases short and J 2 bases short, with 17 bases between. The V gene's germline CDR1 is MDHEN and CDR2 SYDVKM. The CDR3 loop reads CASSFSGHVSGNQPQHF. The DNA of the CDR3 is TGTGCCAGCAGTTTTAGCGGTCACGTATCGGGCAATCAGCCCCAGCATTTT.

The sample holds a few counts of this clonotype. The V gene is TRBV3-1, the J gene TRBJ2-4, with D unresolved. CDR3 length equals 14 residues. Germline V CDR1 and CDR2: LGHDT, YNNKEL (reference sequence). The V end was cut by 4 bases, the J end by 8 bases, with 15 bases between. CDR3 sequence reads: CASSPDLSWDIQYF. The CDR3 bases are TGTGCCAGCAGCCCGGACCTTTCCTGGGACATTCAGTACTTC.

This clonotype was observed many times. The rearrangement links TRBV12-3 or TRBV12-4 to TRBJ1-5; 8 bases fit TRBD1. Unmatched junction bases numbered 3, after V lost 3 bases and J lost 5 bases. The CDR3 is 14 residues long. The CDR3 sequence is CASSFDRGDQPQHF. Here the CDR3 DNA reads TGTGCCAGCAGTTTTGACAGGGGAGATCAGCCCCAGCATTTT.

This clonotype was picked up many times. This chain joins TRBV2 and TRBJ2-1; TRBD2 agrees at 10 bases. This CDR3 spans 14 amino acids. The ends lost 7 bases at V and 8 bases at J; junction bases unmatched: 8. CDR1 and CDR2 (germline): SNHLY, FYNNEI. CDR3 amino acids: CASIGLAGAHEQFF. CDR3 sequence (DNA): TGTGCCAGCATCGGGCTAGCGGGAGCACATGAGCAGTTCTTC. The complete variable domain, with remaining parts taken from reference TRBV2 and TRBJ2-1, reads EPEVTQTPSHQVTQMGQEVILRCVPISNHLYFYWYRQILGQKVEFLVSFYNNEISEKSEIFDDQFSVERPDGSNFTLKIRSTKLEDSAMYFCASIGLAGAHEQFFGPGTRLTVL.

This clonotype appeared many times. The V call is TRBV2, the J call TRBJ2-3, with a tentative D call TRBD2 (6 bases). V was pared by 5 bases and J by 4 bases, with 10 bases between. Germline V gives CDR1 SNHLY, CDR2 FYNNEI. This CDR3 has 13 amino acids. CDR3 sequence: CASSIRLADTQYF. DNA for the CDR3: TGTGCCAGCAGTATAAGACTAGCAGATACGCAGTATTTT.

CDR3 in DNA: TGTGCCAGCAGCCAAAACCGGGACAGGGAACACGAGCAGTACTTC. Encoded protein: CASSQNRDREHEQYF. The chain is built from TRBV3-1 and TRBJ2-7; 9 positions agree with TRBD1. The CDR3 sequence is 15 residues long. Germline V gene data show CDR1 as LGHDT and CDR2 as YNNKEL (reference sequence). V was clipped by 2 bases and J by 5 bases; unmatched bases: 7.

The V call is TRBV7-8, the J call TRBJ2-2; D gene uncertain. This CDR3 region has 18 residues. Germline V gives CDR1 SGHVS, CDR2 FQNEAQ. V lost 4 bases and J lost 1, with 19 bases in between. The CDR3 region has the DNA TGTGCCAGCAGCTCCGACCTATGGGAAGTACTGAACACCGGGGAGCTGTTTTTT. This sequence encodes CASSSDLWEVLNTGELFF.

Many counts were recorded for this clonotype. The rearrangement links TRBV6-5 to TRBJ2-7; 9 nucleotides line up with TRBD2. V lost 4 bases and J lost 3; bases outside the gene matches: 7. Germline CDR1 and CDR2: MNHEY and SVGAGI. The CDR3 consists of 15 residues. Here the CDR3 reads CASSSRTSAFYEQYF. CDR3 nucleotide sequence: TGTGCCAGCAGTTCAAGGACTAGCGCCTTCTACGAGCAGTACTTC.

This clonotype was observed a single time. An end of the junction does not agree with germline; a read error may underlie this. The genes are TRBV5-6 and TRBJ1-2; D remains ambiguous. Germline values: CDR1 SGHDT, CDR2 YYEEEE. The CDR3 consists of 13 residues. The CDR3 nucleotides read TGTGCCAGCAGCCTGGACGGGCTCTATGGCTACGCCTTC. Translation gives CASSLDGLYGYAF. Full variable domain (rest looked up from reference TRBV5-6 and TRBJ1-2): DAGVTQSPTHLIKTRGQQVTLRCSPKSGHDTVSWYQQALGQGPQFIFQYYEEEERQRGNFPDRFSGHQFPNYSSELNVNALLLGDSALYLCASSLDGLYGYAFGSGTRLTVV.

This clonotype was seen a handful of times. This chain connects TRBV19 to TRBJ2-2; the D is unclear. The CDR3 contains 15 residues. V lost 4 bases and J lost 4, with 13 bases in between. Germline loops: CDR1 LNHDA, CDR2 SQIVND (reference sequence). The CDR3: CASSSIVPGTGELFF. CDR3 DNA: TGTGCCAGTAGTAGTATCGTCCCAGGCACCGGGGAGCTGTTTTTT.

This clonotype was found a few times. The chain employs TRBV10-3 and TRBJ1-5; D is unresolved. Trimming stripped 4 bases from V and 5 bases from J, with 15 bases between. The CDR3 is 15 residues long. Germline CDR1 ENHRY, CDR2 SYGVKD. The CDR3 is CAISAAPGLDQPQHF. The CDR3 region has the DNA TGTGCCATCAGTGCGGCCCCGGGCCTGGATCAGCCCCAGCATTTT.